A selection of T cell receptor beta chains follows, all from one sample in a study of T cell repertoires in cytomegalovirus infection. MiXCR was run by TCRdb on the reads, yielding one entry per CDR3 protein. The table shows under 200,000 distinct CDR3 sequences, with roughly 9.8% occurring only once. The specimen sequenced was PBMCs. The origin of the receptors is a human donor in good health (CMV status not recorded). Some clones in this sample may be carry-over from other donors' samples. CDR3s include the opening cysteine and the closing phenylalanine or tryptophan. Fields, in order: V gene, clone size, D gene, J gene, CDR3 protein, CDR3 DNA. The D gene is left open where the match is weak. The size of a clone is reported for some rows only, either as once, few or many, or as a class for expanded clones.

TRBV6-1	many	TRBD2	TRBJ2-1	CASSEAGTSGGYEWIF	TGTGCCAGCAGTGAAGCCGGAACTAGCGGGGGCTATGAGTGGATCTTC
TRBV7-2	many	TRBD1	TRBJ2-5	CASSPKPGQGLETQYF	TGTGCCAGCAGCCCCAAACCGGGACAGGGGTTAGAGACCCAGTACTTC
TRBV7-8	many	NA	TRBJ1-1	CASRREPLNTEAFF	TGTGCCAGCCGAAGGGAACCATTGAACACTGAAGCTTTCTTT
TRBV7-9	NA	NA	TRBJ1-1	CASSDMNTEAFF	TGTGCCAGCAGCGATATGAACACTGAAGCTTTCTTT
TRBV12-5	many	NA	TRBJ1-1	CASGLQGNTEAFF	TGTGCTAGTGGACTTCAGGGGAACACTGAAGCTTTCTTT
TRBV12-3/TRBV12-4	NA	TRBD2	TRBJ2-7	CASRLRTSGDYEQYF	TGTGCCAGCAGACTCCGGACTAGCGGGGACTACGAGCAGTACTTC
TRBV20-1	many	NA	TRBJ2-7	CSARTPRDFGEQYF	TGCAGTGCTAGAACGCCCCGGGACTTCGGCGAGCAGTACTTC
TRBV14	few	TRBD1	TRBJ1-6	CASSQGPGDRGSPLHF	TGTGCCAGCAGCCAAGGGCCGGGGGACAGGGGTTCACCCCTCCACTTT
TRBV29-1	few	NA	TRBJ1-2	CSVLGDYGYTF	TGCAGCGTCCTCGGAGACTATGGCTACACCTTC
TRBV5-1	few	NA	TRBJ2-7	CASSRAEHKYF	TGCGCCAGCAGCCGGGCCGAACACAAGTACTTC
TRBV10-3	many	TRBD1	TRBJ1-1	CAITRQGGIKNTEAFF	TGTGCCATCACCCGACAGGGAGGAATTAAGAACACTGAAGCTTTCTTT
TRBV18	NA	TRBD1	TRBJ1-1	CASSPLGGPGQGIMNTEAFF	TGTGCCAGCTCACCTCTGGGAGGTCCGGGACAGGGGATTATGAACACTGAAGCTTTCTTT
TRBV28	NA	NA	TRBJ2-2	CASSKENTGELFF	TGTGCCAGCAGTAAAGAGAACACCGGGGAGCTGTTTTTT
TRBV13	few	NA	TRBJ2-7	CASSTRRGTVYEQYF	TGTGCCAGCAGCACCCGGAGGGGGACAGTCTACGAGCAGTACTTC
TRBV6-1	NA	NA	TRBJ1-2	CASSSGRRGYGYTF	TGTGCCAGCAGTTCCGGGCGGCGGGGCTATGGCTACACCTTC
TRBV2	many	NA	TRBJ2-3	CASCELSKIGTCTDTQYF	TGTGCCAGCTGTGAGCTGTCCAAAATCGGGACCTGCACAGATACGCAGTATTTT
TRBV4-1	few	NA	TRBJ2-6	CASSQSDTNGANVLTF	TGCGCCAGCAGCCAATCGGACACGAATGGGGCCAACGTCCTGACTTTC
TRBV12-3/TRBV12-4	many	NA	TRBJ1-6	CASSRRQEINSPLHF	TGTGCCAGCAGCCGAAGACAGGAGATTAATTCACCCCTCCACTTT
TRBV29-1	few	NA	TRBJ2-7	CSVAGRNEQYF	TGCAGCGTGGCCGGTAGGAACGAGCAGTACTTC
TRBV28	NA	NA	TRBJ1-1	CASSSGVTEAFF	TGTGCCAGCAGTTCCGGGGTCACTGAAGCTTTCTTT
TRBV7-2	many	TRBD2	TRBJ2-7	CASSAPRTSGTYEQYF	TGTGCCAGCAGCGCCCCGAGGACTAGCGGGACCTACGAGCAGTACTTC
TRBV6-2/TRBV6-3	many	NA	TRBJ1-2	CASTFVGARDYGYTF	TGTGCCAGCACCTTCGTAGGGGCGCGCGACTATGGCTACACCTTC
TRBV29-1	many	NA	TRBJ2-6	CSVAPGHQVSGANVLTF	TGCAGCGTTGCCCCGGGACACCAAGTCTCTGGGGCCAACGTCCTGACTTTC
TRBV29-1	many	TRBD1	TRBJ2-7	CSVEEATGGEQYF	TGCAGCGTTGAAGAGGCTACAGGGGGAGAGCAGTACTTC
TRBV5-1	many	TRBD1	TRBJ1-1	CASSLTGGVNTEAFF	TGTGCCAGCAGCTTGACAGGGGGGGTTAACACTGAAGCTTTCTTT
TRBV19	many	NA	TRBJ2-1	CASSIATLDTYNEQFF	TGTGCCAGTAGTATAGCAACCCTGGATACCTACAATGAGCAGTTCTTC
TRBV6-1	many	TRBD2	TRBJ2-1	CASSLGTSGPNEQFF	TGTGCCAGCAGTTTGGGGACTAGCGGGCCGAATGAGCAGTTCTTC
TRBV29-1	NA	NA	TRBJ1-1	CSAAGGAGIGEAFF	TGCAGCGCCGCTGGAGGGGCGGGGATCGGTGAAGCTTTCTTT
TRBV7-6	NA	TRBD2	TRBJ2-1	CASSSRSGGSSYNEQFF	TGTGCCAGCAGCTCTAGGTCGGGCGGGAGCTCCTACAATGAGCAGTTCTTC
TRBV10-3	few	NA	TRBJ1-1	CAISARTEAFF	TGTGCCATCAGTGCGCGCACTGAAGCTTTCTTT
TRBV27	NA	TRBD2	TRBJ2-7	CASSPGLAGARFDEQYF	TGTGCCAGCAGTCCCGGACTAGCGGGAGCCCGTTTTGACGAGCAGTACTTC
TRBV6-2/TRBV6-3	few	NA	TRBJ2-7	CASSYSKTGNYEQYF	TGTGCCAGCAGTTACTCGAAGACAGGAAACTACGAGCAGTACTTC
TRBV29-1	NA	TRBD2	TRBJ2-7	CSVEGASGRAGSEQYF	TGCAGCGTTGAAGGCGCGAGCGGGAGGGCCGGGTCCGAGCAGTACTTC
TRBV20-1	few	TRBD2	TRBJ2-1	CSVWSGGSYNEQFF	TGCAGTGTTTGGAGCGGGGGATCCTACAATGAGCAGTTCTTC
TRBV29-1	many	NA	TRBJ1-2	CSVVIFGAGYTF	TGCAGCGTTGTAATTTTCGGGGCTGGCTACACCTTC
TRBV20-1	NA	TRBD2	TRBJ2-1	CSAAPGTSGNNEQFF	TGCAGTGCCGCCCCGGGGACTAGCGGAAACAATGAGCAGTTCTTC
TRBV6-2/TRBV6-3	few	NA	TRBJ2-3	CASSMGSLRQYF	TGTGCCAGCAGTATGGGGTCCCTAAGGCAGTATTTT
TRBV4-1	NA	NA	TRBJ2-7	CASSHEGPSSYEQYF	TGCGCCAGCAGCCATGAGGGGCCTTCCTCCTACGAGCAGTACTTC
TRBV7-2	many	NA	TRBJ1-5	CASSSPPHYNQPQHF	TGTGCCAGCAGCTCCCCCCCCCACTACAATCAGCCCCAGCATTTT
TRBV7-9	few	TRBD2	TRBJ2-5	CAPNGLAGNQETQYF	TGTGCGCCGAATGGGCTAGCGGGAAACCAAGAGACCCAGTACTTC
TRBV6-1	NA	NA	TRBJ1-5	CASSEAGGYNQPQHF	TGTGCCAGCAGTGAAGCGGGCGGGTACAATCAGCCCCAGCATTTT
TRBV7-2	NA	NA	TRBJ1-5	CASSWDNAQPQHF	TGTGCCAGCAGTTGGGACAACGCTCAGCCCCAGCATTTT
TRBV19	NA	NA	TRBJ2-3	CAVKGSWGTDTQYF	TGTGCCGTAAAGGGCAGTTGGGGCACAGATACGCAGTATTTT
TRBV19	many	NA	TRBJ1-3	CASQEGEHSGNTIYF	TGTGCCAGTCAGGAGGGAGAACACTCTGGAAACACCATATATTTT
TRBV6-4	many	TRBD2	TRBJ2-3	CASSVEAGVTDTQYF	TGTGCCAGCAGTGTGGAAGCGGGAGTCACAGATACGCAGTATTTT
TRBV29-1	NA	NA	TRBJ1-1	CSVEDGLLGLGEAFF	TGCAGCGTTGAAGACGGTCTGCTTGGGCTCGGTGAAGCTTTCTTT
TRBV12-3/TRBV12-4	NA	NA	TRBJ1-4	CASRGFSTNEKLFF	TGTGCCAGCAGGGGGTTTTCAACTAATGAAAAACTGTTTTTT
TRBV12-3/TRBV12-4	many	NA	TRBJ2-1	CASSFRGLSYNEQFF	TGTGCCAGCAGTTTTAGGGGCCTCTCCTACAATGAGCAGTTCTTC
TRBV29-1	few	NA	TRBJ2-7	CSVEKAGTTSYEQYF	TGCAGCGTTGAAAAGGCCGGGACAACCTCCTACGAGCAGTACTTC
TRBV28	many	TRBD1	TRBJ2-3	CASSSGQVNTDTQYF	TGTGCCAGCAGTTCGGGACAGGTGAACACAGATACGCAGTATTTT
TRBV4-3	once	TRBD1	TRBJ1-1	CGSSQETGEEGAFF	TGCGGCAGCAGCCAAGAGACAGGGGAGGAGGGAGCTTTCTTT
TRBV28	many	NA	TRBJ1-1	CASRDGTGTEAFF	TGTGCCAGCAGGGACGGGACGGGAACTGAAGCTTTCTTT
TRBV29-1	NA	NA	TRBJ2-1	CSVDPDGRQYRGQFF	TGCAGCGTTGATCCGGACGGTCGGCAATACCGTGGGCAGTTCTTC